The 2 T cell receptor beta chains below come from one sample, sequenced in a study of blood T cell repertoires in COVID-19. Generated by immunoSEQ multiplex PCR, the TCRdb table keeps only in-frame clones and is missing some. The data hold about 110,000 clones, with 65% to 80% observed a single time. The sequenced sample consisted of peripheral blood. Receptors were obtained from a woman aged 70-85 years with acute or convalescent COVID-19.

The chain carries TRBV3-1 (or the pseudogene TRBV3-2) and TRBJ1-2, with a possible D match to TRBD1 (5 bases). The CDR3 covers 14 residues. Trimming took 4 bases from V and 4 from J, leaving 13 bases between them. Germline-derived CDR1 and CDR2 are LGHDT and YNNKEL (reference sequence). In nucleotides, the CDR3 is TGTGCCAGCAGCCTCGGAGGGGCAACCTATGGCTACACCTTC. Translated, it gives CASSLGGATYGYTF.

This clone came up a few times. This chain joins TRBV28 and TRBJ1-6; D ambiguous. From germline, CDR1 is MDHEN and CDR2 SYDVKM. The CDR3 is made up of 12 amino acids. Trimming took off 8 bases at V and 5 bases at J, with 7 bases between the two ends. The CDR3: CASVENNSPLHF. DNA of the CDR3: TGTGCCAGCGTAGAGAATAATTCACCCCTCCACTTT.